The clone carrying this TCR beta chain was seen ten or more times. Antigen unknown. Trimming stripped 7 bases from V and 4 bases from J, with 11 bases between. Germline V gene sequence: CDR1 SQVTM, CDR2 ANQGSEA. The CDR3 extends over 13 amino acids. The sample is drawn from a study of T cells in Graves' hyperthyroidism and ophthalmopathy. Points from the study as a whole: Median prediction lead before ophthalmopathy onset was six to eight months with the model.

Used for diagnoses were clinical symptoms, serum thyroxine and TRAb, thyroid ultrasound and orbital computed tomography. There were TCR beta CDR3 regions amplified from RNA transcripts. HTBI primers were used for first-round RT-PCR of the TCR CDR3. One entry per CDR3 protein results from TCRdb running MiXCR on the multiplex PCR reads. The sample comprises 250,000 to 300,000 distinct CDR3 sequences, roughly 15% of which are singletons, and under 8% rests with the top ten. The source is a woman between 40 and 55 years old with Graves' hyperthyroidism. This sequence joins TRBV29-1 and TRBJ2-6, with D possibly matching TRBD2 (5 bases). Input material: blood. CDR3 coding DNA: TGCAGCGCAGCGGTTGGGGGGGCCAACGTCCTGACTTTC. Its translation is CSAAVGGANVLTF.